Listed below are T cell receptor beta chains from one sample, sequenced in a study of T cells in Graves' hyperthyroidism and ophthalmopathy. TCRdb ran MiXCR on the multiplex PCR reads and lists one entry per CDR3 protein. The data contain hundreds of thousands of distinct CDR3 sequences, around 38% of them seen just once; the ten biggest clones take up roughly 8.3%. Sequencing was performed on blood. All receptors derive from a man between 18 and 35 years old with Graves' hyperthyroidism. Each CDR3 is given with its conserved first and last residue. The order of the fields is V gene, J gene, clone size, D gene, CDR3 DNA, CDR3 protein. The D gene is left open where the match is weak. Rows give clone size only sometimes, using once, few, many, or a class for an expanded clone.

v_call: TRBV9
j_call: TRBJ1-1
clone_size: .
d_call: .
cdr3_nt: TGTGCCAGCAGCGCCAGGGAGGGGCTTGACACTGAAGCTTTCTTT
cdr3_aa: CASSAREGLDTEAFF

v_call: TRBV7-8
j_call: TRBJ1-3
clone_size: many
d_call: TRBD1
cdr3_nt: TGTGCCAGCAGCACCCAGGGGGGACGCTCTGGAAACACCATATATTTT
cdr3_aa: CASSTQGGRSGNTIYF

v_call: TRBV7-2
j_call: TRBJ1-4
clone_size: .
d_call: .
cdr3_nt: TGTGCCAGCAGCCGGGGGAGGGCGGCCACTAATGAAAAACTGTTTTTT
cdr3_aa: CASSRGRAATNEKLFF

v_call: TRBV9
j_call: TRBJ1-1
clone_size: few
d_call: TRBD1
cdr3_nt: TGTGCCAGCAGCGTAGTTAGGGGGCAAACTGAAGCTTTCTTT
cdr3_aa: CASSVVRGQTEAFF

v_call: TRBV9
j_call: TRBJ1-1
clone_size: few
d_call: .
cdr3_nt: TGTGCCAGCAGTTACGGTGGTTCGGGAAACACTGAAGCTTTCTTT
cdr3_aa: CASSYGGSGNTEAFF

v_call: TRBV5-6
j_call: TRBJ2-7
clone_size: few
d_call: .
cdr3_nt: TGTGCCAGCAGCTTGGGAGCAGCTGTCGCCTACGAGCAGTACTTC
cdr3_aa: CASSLGAAVAYEQYF

v_call: TRBV19
j_call: TRBJ2-5
clone_size: few
d_call: TRBD1
cdr3_nt: TGTGCCAGTAAGGAGGGGGACAGGCAAGAGACCCAGTACTTC
cdr3_aa: CASKEGDRQETQYF

v_call: TRBV7-3
j_call: TRBJ2-2
clone_size: many
d_call: .
cdr3_nt: TGTGCCAGCAGCTTCAGGGCGGGCGGGGAGCTGTTTTTT
cdr3_aa: CASSFRAGGELFF

v_call: TRBV14
j_call: TRBJ1-3
clone_size: many
d_call: .
cdr3_nt: TGTGCCAGCAGCCAGTTGGACGGAAACACCATATATTTT
cdr3_aa: CASSQLDGNTIYF

v_call: TRBV25-1
j_call: TRBJ1-5
clone_size: .
d_call: TRBD1
cdr3_nt: TGTGCCAGCAGTGCTTGGGGACAGAGCAATCAGCCCCAGCATTTT
cdr3_aa: CASSAWGQSNQPQHF

v_call: TRBV4-1
j_call: TRBJ2-5
clone_size: .
d_call: TRBD2
cdr3_nt: TGCGCCAGCAGCCAAGACCCCCTGACTAGCGCGGGAGAGACCCAGTACTTC
cdr3_aa: CASSQDPLTSAGETQYF

v_call: TRBV2
j_call: TRBJ1-6
clone_size: few
d_call: .
cdr3_nt: TGTGCCAGCAGTTACGGCCGGGATTCACCCCTCCACTTT
cdr3_aa: CASSYGRDSPLHF

v_call: TRBV10-3
j_call: TRBJ2-7
clone_size: .
d_call: TRBD2
cdr3_nt: TGTGCCACCGGACTAGTATGGTCCTACGAGCAGTACTTC
cdr3_aa: CATGLVWSYEQYF

v_call: TRBV29-1
j_call: TRBJ1-4
clone_size: many
d_call: .
cdr3_nt: TGCAGCGTTGAAGACGGCAGAGACCAACTGTTTTTT
cdr3_aa: CSVEDGRDQLFF

v_call: TRBV7-8
j_call: TRBJ2-5
clone_size: .
d_call: TRBD1
cdr3_nt: TGTGCCAGCAGCTCAACGACAGGGCAACAAGAGACCCAGTACTTC
cdr3_aa: CASSSTTGQQETQYF

v_call: TRBV5-4
j_call: TRBJ2-2
clone_size: few
d_call: .
cdr3_nt: TGTGCCAGCCAGGAGGGAACCGGGGAGCTGTTTTTT
cdr3_aa: CASQEGTGELFF

v_call: TRBV2
j_call: TRBJ1-5
clone_size: many
d_call: .
cdr3_nt: TGTGCCAGCAGTGAGGGGGGCAGGGAGCATTTT
cdr3_aa: CASSEGGREHF

v_call: TRBV2
j_call: TRBJ2-7
clone_size: .
d_call: TRBD1
cdr3_nt: TGTGCCAGCAGAGGACAGGGGGCGATTTCCGAGCAGTACTTC
cdr3_aa: CASRGQGAISEQYF

v_call: TRBV12-3/TRBV12-4
j_call: TRBJ1-1
clone_size: .
d_call: .
cdr3_nt: TGTGCCAGCAGTTCCCGTCTAGCGGGGAGGAACACTGAAGCTTTCTTT
cdr3_aa: CASSSRLAGRNTEAFF

v_call: TRBV5-1
j_call: TRBJ2-7
clone_size: .
d_call: .
cdr3_nt: TGCGCCAGCCTTCCACAGAGCTACGAGCAGTACTTC
cdr3_aa: CASLPQSYEQYF

v_call: TRBV7-9
j_call: TRBJ1-1
clone_size: .
d_call: .
cdr3_nt: TGTGCCAGCAGCTTAGCGAGGAGGGACACTGAAGCTTTCTTT
cdr3_aa: CASSLARRDTEAFF

v_call: TRBV6-5
j_call: TRBJ2-7
clone_size: .
d_call: TRBD2
cdr3_nt: TGTGCCAGCAGTGACCCGCTAGCGGGAGATAAGCAGTACTTC
cdr3_aa: CASSDPLAGDKQYF

v_call: TRBV9
j_call: TRBJ2-5
clone_size: few
d_call: .
cdr3_nt: TGTGCCAGCAGCCCGGGGGCGGCTAGTGCTCAAGAGACCCAGTACTTC
cdr3_aa: CASSPGAASAQETQYF

v_call: TRBV6-5
j_call: TRBJ1-3
clone_size: few
d_call: .
cdr3_nt: TGTGCCAGCAGTGAAGTTGGCCGAGGCTCTGGAAACACCATATATTTT
cdr3_aa: CASSEVGRGSGNTIYF